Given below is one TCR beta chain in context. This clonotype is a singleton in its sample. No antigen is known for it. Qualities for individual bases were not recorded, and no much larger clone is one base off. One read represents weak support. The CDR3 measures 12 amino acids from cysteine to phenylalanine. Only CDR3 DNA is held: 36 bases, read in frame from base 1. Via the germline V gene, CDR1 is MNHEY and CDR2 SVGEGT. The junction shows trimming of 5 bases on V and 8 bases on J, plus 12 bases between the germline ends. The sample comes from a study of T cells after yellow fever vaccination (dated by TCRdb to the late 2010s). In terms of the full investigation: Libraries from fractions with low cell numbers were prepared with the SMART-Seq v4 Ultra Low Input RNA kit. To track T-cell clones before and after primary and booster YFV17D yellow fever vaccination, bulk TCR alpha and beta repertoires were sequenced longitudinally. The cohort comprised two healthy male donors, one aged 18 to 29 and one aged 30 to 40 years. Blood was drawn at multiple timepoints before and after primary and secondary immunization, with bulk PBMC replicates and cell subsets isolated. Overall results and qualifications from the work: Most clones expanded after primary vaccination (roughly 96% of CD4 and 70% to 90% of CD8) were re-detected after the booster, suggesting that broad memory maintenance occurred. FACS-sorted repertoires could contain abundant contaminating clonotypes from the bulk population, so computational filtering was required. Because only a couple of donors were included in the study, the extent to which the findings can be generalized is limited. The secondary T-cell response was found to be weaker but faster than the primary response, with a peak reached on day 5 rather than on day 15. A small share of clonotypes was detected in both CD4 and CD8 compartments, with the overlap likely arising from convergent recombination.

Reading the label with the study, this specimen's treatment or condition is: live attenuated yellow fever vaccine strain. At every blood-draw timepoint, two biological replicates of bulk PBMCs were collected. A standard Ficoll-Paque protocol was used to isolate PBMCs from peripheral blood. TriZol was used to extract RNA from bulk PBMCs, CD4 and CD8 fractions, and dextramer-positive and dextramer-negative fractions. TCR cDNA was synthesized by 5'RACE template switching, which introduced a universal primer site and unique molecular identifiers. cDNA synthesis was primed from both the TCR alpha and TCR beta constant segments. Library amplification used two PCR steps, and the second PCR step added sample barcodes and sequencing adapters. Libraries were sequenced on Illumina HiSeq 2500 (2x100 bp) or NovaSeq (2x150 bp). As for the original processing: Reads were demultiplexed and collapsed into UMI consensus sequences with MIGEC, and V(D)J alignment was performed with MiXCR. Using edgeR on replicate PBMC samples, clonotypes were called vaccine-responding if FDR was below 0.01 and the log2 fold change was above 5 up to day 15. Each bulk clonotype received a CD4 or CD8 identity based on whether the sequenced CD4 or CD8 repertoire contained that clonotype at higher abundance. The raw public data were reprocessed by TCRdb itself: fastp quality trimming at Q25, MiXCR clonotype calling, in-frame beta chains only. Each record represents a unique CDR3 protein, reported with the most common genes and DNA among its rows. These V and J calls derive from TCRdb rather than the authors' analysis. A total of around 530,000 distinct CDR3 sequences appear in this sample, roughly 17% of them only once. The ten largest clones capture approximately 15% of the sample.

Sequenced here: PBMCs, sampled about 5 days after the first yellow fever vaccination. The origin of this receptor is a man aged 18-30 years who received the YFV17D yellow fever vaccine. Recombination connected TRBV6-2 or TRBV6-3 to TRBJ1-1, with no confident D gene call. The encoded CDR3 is CASSAIGPEAFF. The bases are TGTGCCAGCAGTGCCATCGGGCCGGAAGCTTTCTTT.